Below, 24 T cell receptor beta chains from the same sample are listed, as sequenced in a study of cytomegalovirus exposure and HLA in healthy donors. The primer mix had 60 Vbeta and 13 Jbeta primers. Method: immunoSEQ multiplex PCR; TCRdb's copy keeps in-frame clones and lacks some. The sample carries 180,000 or so clones, over 75% recorded once. The sample taken for sequencing was PBMCs. These receptors were collected from a man in his forties or fifties in good health and CMV-seropositive.

This clone was recorded a few times. The gene calls are TRBV13 and TRBJ2-1; weak D call: TRBD2 (6 bases). The CDR3 has 15 amino acids. Germline V CDR1 and CDR2: PRHDT, FYEKMQ (reference sequence). The V and J ends lost 5 bases and 5 bases respectively, with 16 bases between them. The chain's CDR3 is CASSPAGTYHNEQFF. The DNA of the CDR3 is TGTGCCAGCAGCCCCGCGGGGACCTACCACAATGAGCAGTTCTTC.

This clone is a singleton in its sample. The rearrangement joins TRBV6-5 to TRBJ2-5, with unresolved D. The CDR3 is made up of 13 amino acids. Trimming took off 2 bases at V and 4 bases at J, with 8 bases between the two ends. Germline V gene data show CDR1 as MNHEY and CDR2 as SVGAGI. The CDR3 region has the DNA TGTGCCAGCAGTTACGTGGCTGGAGAGACCCAGTACTTC. The encoded protein is CASSYVAGETQYF.

CDR3 in amino acids: CASSPRGTGKTEAFF. CDR3 nucleotide sequence: TGTGCCAGCAGCCCACGAGGGACAGGGAAGACTGAAGCTTTCTTT. The chain carries TRBV7-9 and TRBJ1-1; 9 bases agree with TRBD1. The CDR3 runs to 15 residues. Trimming took 5 bases from V and 5 from J; bases not matched to a gene: 9. Germline V gene sequence: CDR1 SEHNR, CDR2 FQNEAQ (reference sequence).

The rearrangement uses TRBV21-1 and TRBJ2-1; the table assigns TRBD2, which was not confirmed against the DNA. TRBV21-1 is reported as a pseudogene. The CDR3 is 16 residues long. The CDR3 here is CASSKRPTEPYNEQFF. The CDR3 DNA follows: TGTGCCAGCAGCAAACGACCCACGGAGCCCTACAATGAGCAGTTCTTC.

The chain carries TRBV5-6 and TRBJ2-5, with 8 bases that match TRBD1. The CDR3 covers 17 residues. Losses at the gene ends were 2 bases for V and 1 base for J; bases not matched to a gene: 10. Germline V gives CDR1 SGHDT, CDR2 YYEEEE. CDR3 protein: CASSFLGGTGVQETQYF. CDR3 DNA sequence: TGTGCCAGCAGCTTCCTAGGGGGGACAGGAGTCCAAGAGACCCAGTACTTC.

V is TRBV11-2 and J is TRBJ1-1, with 7 nucleotides matching TRBD1. This CDR3 is built from 14 residues. V gave up 4 bases and J gave up 1 base; unmatched junction bases: 3. Germline V gives CDR1 SGHAT, CDR2 FQNNGV. The chain's CDR3 is CASSSTGSNTEAFF. DNA of the CDR3: TGTGCCAGCAGCTCGACAGGGTCGAACACTGAAGCTTTCTTT.

The chain is built from TRBV14 and TRBJ1-1; D uncertain. There are 16 residues in the CDR3. The ends were cut back, 0 bases at V and 0 bases at J, with 11 bases in the middle. Germline-derived CDR1 and CDR2 are SGHDN and FVKESK. The CDR3 loop is CASSQDRAALNTEAFF. The CDR3 DNA reads as TGTGCCAGCAGCCAAGATAGAGCTGCTTTGAACACTGAAGCTTTCTTT.

V gene TRBV9 combines with J gene TRBJ2-5; 8 bases line up with TRBD2. Trimming at V came to 4 bases and at J to 4 bases, leaving 6 bases not matched to a gene. Looked up from germline, CDR1 is SGDLS and CDR2 is YYNGEE. The CDR3 is 14 amino acids. CDR3 sequence reads: CASSPGGAGETQYF. The CDR3 region has the DNA TGTGCCAGCAGCCCCGGGGGGGCCGGAGAGACCCAGTACTTC.

The chain employs TRBV7-9 and TRBJ2-7, with 9 bases lining up with TRBD1. Germline-derived CDR1 and CDR2 are SEHNR and FQNEAQ (reference sequence). The ends lost 10 bases at V and 5 bases at J; junction bases unmatched: 12. The CDR3 loop spans 14 amino acids. CDR3 loop: CATEAPGQGDEQYF. Written as DNA, the CDR3 is TGTGCCACCGAAGCCCCGGGACAGGGAGACGAGCAGTACTTC.

This clone was counted between two and nine times. This chain links TRBV10-2 with TRBJ1-3, with 7 bases aligning to TRBD1. The ends lost 0 bases at V and 4 bases at J; junction bases unmatched: 6. Germline values: CDR1 WSHSY, CDR2 SAAADI. The CDR3 contains 16 residues. DNA for the CDR3: TGCGCCAGCAGTGAGTCGGGACAGAGGCGAGGAAACACCATATATTTT. It yields the protein CASSESGQRRGNTIYF.

This clone was counted a single time. The V call is TRBV25-1, the J call TRBJ2-5; 9 bases map to TRBD1. The ends lost 4 bases at V and 4 bases at J; junction bases unmatched: 13. The CDR3 spans 17 residues. In germline, CDR1 is MGHDK, CDR2 SYGVNS. The CDR3 loop reads CASSGISPDRGRETQYF. The DNA of the CDR3 is TGTGCCAGCAGTGGTATCTCCCCCGACAGGGGGAGAGAGACCCAGTACTTC.

The chain combines TRBV27 with TRBJ2-7, with 9 bases aligning to TRBD1. The germline CDR1 and CDR2 sequences are MNHEY and SMNVEV (reference sequence). CDR3 size: 16 residues. V lost 7 bases to trimming and J lost 4 bases; unmatched junction nucleotides: 14. CDR3 sequence (DNA): TGTGCCAGCAATCCCGGGACAGGGAGCCCAAGGTACGAGCAGTACTTC. Translated, it gives CASNPGTGSPRYEQYF.

The table lists this clone with a few counts. The rearrangement joins TRBV9 to TRBJ1-6; perhaps TRBD1 as D (6 bases). The germline V gene encodes CDR1 SGDLS and CDR2 YYNGEE. V was trimmed by 3 bases and J by 5 bases, leaving 12 bases between them. The CDR3 extends over 15 amino acids. CDR3 nucleotide sequence: TGTGCCAGCAGCGCGTTACAGGGAAATAATTCACCCCTCCACTTT. It translates to CASSALQGNNSPLHF.

This clone was recorded a few times. The V and J genes are TRBV14 and TRBJ1-3; 7 nucleotides match TRBD1. V lost 4 bases and J lost 9; bases outside the gene matches: 9. CDR1 is SGHDN, CDR2 FVKESK, per germline. The CDR3 loop spans 14 amino acids. The CDR3 here is CASSPTTAGGTIYF. Here the CDR3 DNA reads TGTGCCAGCAGCCCAACCACGGCAGGGGGCACCATATATTTT. The whole variable domain, remainder taken from reference TRBV14 and TRBJ1-3, is EAGVTQFPSHSVIEKGQTVTLRCDPISGHDNLYWYRRVMGKEIKFLLHFVKESKQDESGMPNNRFLAERTGGTYSTLKVQPAELEDSGVYFCASSPTTAGGTIYFGEGSWLTVV.

V gene TRBV30 combines with J gene TRBJ1-3, with a possible D match to TRBD1 (5 bases). Trimming pared 3 bases from V and 0 bases from J, leaving 9 bases between. The CDR3 sequence is 14 residues long. Looked up from germline, CDR1 is GTSNPN and CDR2 is SVGIG (reference sequence). CDR3 sequence reads: CAWSAGYSGNTIYF. In nucleotides, the CDR3 is TGTGCCTGGAGCGCAGGGTACTCTGGAAACACCATATATTTT.

This chain links TRBV11-2 with TRBJ1-2; 8 bases fit TRBD1. Trimming cost V 2 bases and J 4 bases; bases outside gene matches: 15. There are 18 residues in the CDR3. CDR1 is SGHAT and CDR2 is FQNNGV in the germline V gene. The CDR3 loop is CASSLLPKTRGPFYGYTF. The CDR3 bases are TGTGCCAGCAGCTTACTGCCTAAGACCAGGGGGCCTTTCTATGGCTACACCTTC.

The sample holds one count of this clone. This chain connects TRBV4-2 to TRBJ1-2; D is possibly TRBD1 (5 bases). The CDR3 spans 15 residues. The germline gives CDR1 LGHNA, CDR2 YNFKEQ. V was pared by 0 bases and J by 2 bases, with 10 bases between. The CDR3 DNA follows: TGTGCCAGCAGCCAAGATCTGGGGGGAAACTATGGCTACACCTTC. Its protein product is CASSQDLGGNYGYTF.

This rearrangement joins TRBV7-9 to TRBJ1-6; 8 positions match TRBD1. The germline V gene has CDR1 SEHNR and CDR2 FQNEAQ (reference sequence). This CDR3 has 15 amino acids. Trimming removed 1 base from V and 10 bases from J; junction bases left unmatched: 6. CDR3 bases: TGTGCCAGCAGCTTAGAAGGGACAGGTACCTCACCCCTCCACTTT. Translation gives CASSLEGTGTSPLHF.

The chain couples TRBV7-8 to TRBJ2-1; TRBD2 matches 10 bases. With V trimmed by 1 base and J by 1 base, 4 bases remained unmatched. Germline loops: CDR1 SGHVS, CDR2 FQNEAQ. CDR3 length: 17 residues. The CDR3 nucleotides are TGTGCCAGCAGCTTAGGATGGGGACTAGCGTCCTACAATGAGCAGTTCTTC. Its translation is CASSLGWGLASYNEQFF.

This chain joins TRBV19 and TRBJ1-2, with 7 bases lining up with TRBD1. This CDR3 has 14 residues. The junction had 9 bases not matched to a gene; V was cut back by 5 bases and J by 6 bases. Germline loops: CDR1 LNHDA, CDR2 SQIVND (reference sequence). DNA of the CDR3: TGTGCCAGTAGTTTCCCGACAGGGTTGGATGGCTACACCTTC. Its translation is CASSFPTGLDGYTF.

This chain links TRBV5-1 with TRBJ1-2, with 11 bases matching TRBD1. Trimming at V came to 0 bases and at J to 7 bases, leaving 8 bases not matched to a gene. This CDR3 spans 16 amino acids. Per the germline V gene, CDR1 is SGHRS and CDR2 is YFSETQ. DNA for the CDR3: TGCGCCAGCAGCTTGGAGATAGGACAGGGGGCAGTTGGCTACACCTTC. Residues: CASSLEIGQGAVGYTF.

This clone occurred a few times. The chain has TRBV4-1 and TRBJ1-2; D unclear. V lost 0 bases and J 3 bases, leaving 14 bases between the germline ends. CDR1 and CDR2 (germline): MGHRA, YSYEKL. The CDR3 totals 16 residues. This chain's CDR3 is CASSQDRTQVDYGYTF. CDR3 coding DNA: TGCGCCAGCAGCCAAGATAGAACGCAGGTTGACTATGGCTACACCTTC.

The rearrangement uses TRBV27 and TRBJ2-5; 8 bases agree with TRBD1. The CDR3 runs to 14 residues. The J segment lost 5 bases and the V segment lost 6 bases, leaving 8 bases of the junction unmatched. The germline gives CDR1 MNHEY, CDR2 SMNVEV (reference sequence). CDR3 residues: CASRRLGQGETQYF. Written as DNA, the CDR3 is TGTGCCAGCAGGCGCCTCGGACAGGGTGAGACCCAGTACTTC.

This clone was detected a few times. V is TRBV5-4 and J is TRBJ2-3; 7 positions match TRBD2. The CDR3 consists of 17 residues. V was pared by 4 bases and J by 5 bases, with 16 bases of the junction left unmatched. Germline V gene lookup returns CDR1 SGHNT and CDR2 YYREEE (reference sequence). CDR3 amino acids: CASSPGGMGRGGDTQYF. In DNA, the CDR3 is TGTGCCAGCAGCCCCGGGGGTATGGGGAGGGGAGGAGATACGCAGTATTTT. The whole variable domain, remainder taken from reference TRBV5-4 and TRBJ2-3, is ETGVTQSPTHLIKTRGQQVTLRCSSQSGHNTVSWYQQALGQGPQFIFQYYREEENGRGNFPPRFSGLQFPNYSSELNVNALELDDSALYLCASSPGGMGRGGDTQYFGPGTRLTVL.